The TCR beta chain described here comes from a study of high-grade serous ovarian cancer treatment subgroups. Study as a whole: On average, 14,192 reads and under 9,000 unique TCR beta rearrangements were obtained per sample.

Germline CDR1 reads SGHRS; CDR2 reads YFSETQ. V was pared by 4 bases and J by 10 bases, with 18 bases between. The CDR3 spans 14 residues. Assay: immunoSEQ multiplex PCR; the TCRdb copy retains only in-frame clones and omits some. Among around 5,000 clones listed, 66% were seen once. About this clone: The antigen is undetermined.

Regarding the study as a whole: The analyses considered CDR3 and ignored CDR1 and CDR2. Without spatial data, bulk sequencing limits insight into HGSC tumor diversity.

The tumor samples were collected prior to definitive surgery or chemotherapy. This chain links TRBV5-1 with TRBJ1-5; D is ambiguous. This TCR came from a human donor with high-grade serous ovarian cancer. Sample: tumor tissue. The CDR3 region has the DNA TGCGCCAGCAGCCTGGGAGAGCCCCATAACCCCCAGCATTTT. It codes for CASSLGEPHNPQHF.